The sample holds one count of the clone carrying this T cell receptor (beta chain). Its antigen is unidentified. This record comes from a study of lymphopenia after photon versus proton radiotherapy. Broader study findings: Larger post-nadir TCR diversity loss correlated inversely with survival in deceased patients.

The data were produced by immunoSEQ multiplex PCR, yet TCRdb's version contains in-frame clones alone and is incomplete. The data contain more than 20,000 clones, around 83% of them singletons. There are 14 residues in the CDR3. Trimming removed 6 bases from V and 0 bases from J, with 11 bases in between. Germline V gene sequence: CDR1 MDHEN, CDR2 SYDVKM. The chain carries TRBV28 and TRBJ1-1; D call uncertain. This receptor was identified in a woman between 45 and 60 years old with pancreatic cancer. The sample consisted of peripheral blood, taken from a patient treated with photon-based radiotherapy. The DNA for the CDR3 is TGTGCCAGCAGGCCAGCTGGAATGAACACTGAAGCTTTCTTT. As protein: CASRPAGMNTEAFF.